This entry features one T cell receptor (beta chain) sequence. This record comes from a study of blood T cell repertoires in COVID-19. On the study more broadly: COVID-19 samples from acute and convalescent phases originated in the United States, Italy and Spain. Nucleic acid was either cDNA or gDNA, and it came from T cells, B-cell-depleted T cells, or PBMCs.

Germline values: CDR1 SNHLY, CDR2 FYNNEI. This CDR3 has 14 residues. V lost 7 bases to trimming and J lost 2 bases, with 11 bases between them. Under the authors' procedure: The authors estimated nucleated cell counts from reference gene primer amplification. Repertoires were generated with immunoSEQ multiplex PCR, while TCRdb's copy carries only in-frame clones and drops some. That table is the source of V, J and clone size, and D and trimming were worked out from the DNA. The sample lists under 550,000 clones, 85% to 90% seen once, with more than 0.7% in the top ten. A Seattle source enrolled patients during active infection and followed them longitudinally.

The TCR was taken from a man between 18 and 35 years old with COVID-19, enrolled during active disease. The rearrangement links TRBV2 to TRBJ2-2; a possible D gene is TRBD2 (5 bases). Sequencing was performed on peripheral blood. The CDR3 region has the DNA TGTGCCAGCATAAGGAGGACCAACACCGGGGAGCTGTTTTTT. It encodes CASIRRTNTGELFF.